This T cell receptor (beta chain) was sequenced during a study of T cells after posttransplantation cyclophosphamide. Measured with immunoSEQ multiplex PCR; TCRdb has only the in-frame clones, and not every one. The sample holds tens of thousands of clones, and no clone turns up only once. V shed 7 bases and J 3 bases; nucleotides not matched to a gene: 3. CDR3 length: 13 amino acids. Germline loops: CDR1 MNHNS, CDR2 SASEGT. This related bone marrow graft donor gave peripheral blood on the day of marrow donation. At least ten counts were recorded for this clone. Its antigen is unidentified. Study results and caveats: TRB overlap between skin or GI tissue T cells and blood was limited. Later blood repertoires were often dominated by clones from the donor CD8+ memory compartment. Recipient CMV seropositivity and CMV reactivation strongly tracked TRB clonality.

Sequences were obtained from PBMCs. The origin of this receptor is a man over 45 in good health, CMV-negative, and a related stem cell transplant donor. The chain combines TRBV6-1 with TRBJ2-7; 10 bases align to TRBD1. The CDR3 nucleotides read TGTGCCAGCATTCGGACAGGGGGCTACGAGCAGTACTTC. This sequence encodes CASIRTGGYEQYF.